These T cell receptor beta chains were read from a single sample in a study of blood T cell repertoires in COVID-19. Sequenced by immunoSEQ multiplex PCR; TCRdb stores in-frame clones only, minus some. In the table there are more than 150,000 clones, about nine tenths of which are singletons. The source material was PBMCs or T cells enriched from blood (not recorded which). All receptors derive from a woman in her 30s who had recovered from COVID-19. The CDR3 runs from the conserved cysteine through the conserved F or W. The D gene is left open where the match is weak. Clone size is not always given. Where it is, it says once, few, many or a class for expanded clones.

TRBJ1-1,TRBV19,NA,TRBD1,TGTGCCAGTAGTAGCGAAGACAGGGATTTCGCTGAAGCTTTCTTT,CASSSEDRDFAEAFF
TRBJ1-1,TRBV7-9,NA,NA,TGTGCCAGCAGCTTAGAAGGCCGGGAGGGCGACACTGAAGCTTTCTTT,CASSLEGREGDTEAFF
TRBJ2-7,TRBV11-2,NA,TRBD2,TGTGCCAGCAGCCAAATCCCTAGCGGGAGCTACGAGCAGTACTTC,CASSQIPSGSYEQYF
TRBJ1-4,TRBV6-5,NA,NA,TGTGCCAGCACAGAGGAGGGGAATGAAAAACTGTTTTTT,CASTEEGNEKLFF
TRBJ2-1,TRBV6-5,NA,TRBD2,TGTGCCAGCAGTAGCGGGGGGGCCCGTGATGAGCAGTTCTTC,CASSSGGARDEQFF
TRBJ1-1,TRBV12-3/TRBV12-4,NA,TRBD1,TGTGCCAGCAGGGGGACAGCTAACACTGAAGCTTTCTTT,CASRGTANTEAFF
TRBJ2-5,TRBV7-2,NA,NA,TGTGCCAGCAGTAAGAGGGTAAGGGTAGAAGGCGCAGAGACCCAGTACTTC,CASSKRVRVEGAETQYF
TRBJ1-2,TRBV5-1,NA,TRBD1,TGCGCCAGCAGCTTGCAGGGGGCCCAAAATGGCTACACCTTC,CASSLQGAQNGYTF
TRBJ2-3,TRBV10-3,NA,NA,TGTGCCATCAGTGAGTTAGCAGATACGCAGTATTTT,CAISELADTQYF
TRBJ1-2,TRBV18,few,NA,TGTGCCAGCTCACCCACTAACTATGGCTACACCTTC,CASSPTNYGYTF
TRBJ2-7,TRBV28,NA,TRBD1,TGTGCCAGCAGTGGTTCGACAGGGGGATACGAGCAGTACTTC,CASSGSTGGYEQYF
TRBJ1-1,TRBV4-2,NA,TRBD1,TGTGCCAGCAGCCCGCGCTTGACAGGGACTGAAGCTTTCTTT,CASSPRLTGTEAFF
TRBJ2-4,TRBV3-1/TRBV3-2,once,TRBD1,TGTGCCAGCAGCCCCCGGACAGGGTCAAGGTTGAACATTCAGTACTTC,CASSPRTGSRLNIQYF
TRBJ1-2,TRBV30,NA,NA,TGTGCCTGGAGTGTACTGAATATAAATTTCTTC,CAWSVLNINFF
TRBJ1-5,TRBV19,NA,NA,TGTGCCAGTAGTATTTCCACAGGGAGTAGGGCTTATAGCAATCAGCCCCAGCATTTT,CASSISTGSRAYSNQPQHF
TRBJ1-5,TRBV30,NA,NA,TGTGCCTGGAGTGTGCGACCAGGGGCTCAGCCCCAGCATTTT,CAWSVRPGAQPQHF
TRBJ1-1,TRBV4-3,few,NA,TGCGCCAGCAGCCAAGATAAGACAGCCCTGAACACTGAAGCTTTCTTT,CASSQDKTALNTEAFF
TRBJ2-5,TRBV30,once,TRBD2,TGTGCCTGGAGTGTCCCAGCGGGAATCTACGAGACCCAGTACTTC,CAWSVPAGIYETQYF
TRBJ2-1,TRBV5-5,NA,TRBD1,TGTGCCAGCAGCTTCGAGGGGGCTAGTGAGCAGTTCTTC,CASSFEGASEQFF
TRBJ2-1,TRBV6-2/TRBV6-3,NA,TRBD2,TGTGCCAGCAGTAGCGGGACTAGAGTCCATATTGAGCAGTTCTTC,CASSSGTRVHIEQFF
TRBJ1-4,TRBV15,NA,NA,TGTGCCACCAGCAGAGTCCGGGGTGAAAAACTGTTTTTT,CATSRVRGEKLFF
TRBJ1-2,TRBV30,NA,NA,TGTGCCGGAACCAGAGGACGCGGGGGCTACACCTTC,CAGTRGRGGYTF
TRBJ1-4,TRBV24-1,NA,TRBD1,TGTGCCACCAGTGATCCGGGACAGGGTGGGGAAAAACTGTTTTTT,CATSDPGQGGEKLFF
TRBJ2-7,TRBV4-2,NA,NA,TGTGCCAGCAGCCAAGATGCGATGCCTAGTTTGGAGCAGTACTTC,CASSQDAMPSLEQYF
TRBJ1-2,TRBV12-1,once,NA,TGTGCCAGCACCCCTCCGGGAGGAGCTAACTATGGCTACACCTTC,CASTPPGGANYGYTF
TRBJ2-2,TRBV15,NA,TRBD2,TGTGCCACCAGCAGACCGGGACTAGCGGGAGGAGACGGGGAGCTGTTTTTT,CATSRPGLAGGDGELFF
TRBJ1-1,TRBV7-2,NA,TRBD1,TGTGCCAGCAGCACCTTCGACAGGGGCCCGTACACTGAAGCTTTCTTT,CASSTFDRGPYTEAFF
TRBJ1-2,TRBV29-1,NA,TRBD1,TGCAGCGTGCAGGGGGCCGGGAACTATGGCTACACCTTC,CSVQGAGNYGYTF
TRBJ1-2,TRBV5-6,NA,TRBD1,TGTGCCAGCACCCTTGGGACGGGACAGGGAGGGGGCTACACCTTC,CASTLGTGQGGGYTF
TRBJ2-5,TRBV5-1,NA,TRBD1,TGCGCCAGCAGCCTCGGGACAGGGACATCCGAGACCCAGTACTTC,CASSLGTGTSETQYF
TRBJ2-5,TRBV3-1/TRBV3-2,NA,NA,TGTGCCAGCAGCCAAGGCCGGGACTCCTTCCAAGAGACCCAGTACTTC,CASSQGRDSFQETQYF
TRBJ1-1,TRBV7-3,NA,NA,TGTGCCAGCAGCTTTTGGGCCAGTTCGAACACTGAAGCTTTCTTT,CASSFWASSNTEAFF
TRBJ1-2,TRBV27,NA,NA,TGTGCCAGCAGTTTATCGATAAAATCAGGGGCGAACTATGGCTACACCTTC,CASSLSIKSGANYGYTF
TRBJ1-5,TRBV15,NA,NA,TGTGCCACCAGCAGAGGAAGAACAGGTGGAGAGCCCCAGCATTTT,CATSRGRTGGEPQHF
TRBJ2-2,TRBV2,NA,NA,TGTGCCAGCAGTTCTCGCGGTTGGAACACCGGGGAGCTGTTTTTT,CASSSRGWNTGELFF
TRBJ2-2,TRBV30,NA,TRBD1,TGTGCCTGGACCCTGACAGGGCGGACCGGGGAGCTGTTTTTT,CAWTLTGRTGELFF
TRBJ1-2,TRBV5-6,once,NA,TGTGCCAGCAGCTTGGACGCGGGACTGTATGGCTACACCTTC,CASSLDAGLYGYTF
TRBJ2-7,TRBV4-1,NA,NA,TGCGCCAGCAGTCCAAACCCACAGGCCGCCTACGAGCAGTACTTC,CASSPNPQAAYEQYF
TRBJ1-2,TRBV19,NA,NA,TGTGCCAGTAGTATTCGGGCTACAGGGCAGTATGGCTACACCTTC,CASSIRATGQYGYTF
TRBJ2-5,TRBV5-1,NA,NA,TGCGCCAGCAGCTTGGGACAGAGAACGGAGACCCAGTACTTC,CASSLGQRTETQYF
TRBJ2-1,TRBV4-1,NA,TRBD2,TGCGCCAGCAGCCACCGCGGGGGGGCCGGAAACAATGAGCAGTTCTTC,CASSHRGGAGNNEQFF
TRBJ2-7,TRBV28,NA,NA,TGTGCCAGCAGTCGCACCCGCCGTACAGGGAAAGAGCAGTACTTC,CASSRTRRTGKEQYF
TRBJ2-3,TRBV7-8,NA,TRBD2,TGTGCCAGCAGCTTAGAAGCGGGAGGGCCCGGAGATACGCAGTATTTT,CASSLEAGGPGDTQYF
TRBJ1-1,TRBV27,NA,NA,TGTGCCAGCAGGCCGCCGACAAAAAGGAACACTGAAGCTTTCTTT,CASRPPTKRNTEAFF
TRBJ2-2,TRBV5-1,few,NA,TGCGCCAGCAGCTTGGATGGGGCCACCGGGGAGCTGTTTTTT,CASSLDGATGELFF